The 23 T cell receptor beta chains below were found in one sample sequenced in a study of blood T cell repertoires in COVID-19. Produced via immunoSEQ multiplex PCR; TCRdb's table is partial and in-frame only. The table records 150,000 to 200,000 clones, 80% to 90% of them present only once. Sequencing was done on a sample of peripheral blood. The receptors were sampled from a woman in her seventies with COVID-19, enrolled during active disease.

The chain recombines TRBV3-1 (or the pseudogene TRBV3-2) with TRBJ1-3; a weak D match, TRBD1 (6 bases). Per the germline V gene, CDR1 is LGHDT and CDR2 is YNNKEL (reference sequence). This CDR3 is 14 amino acids long. V lost 7 bases to trimming and J lost 0 bases, with 10 bases between them. The CDR3, as DNA: TGTGCCAGCACCCCGGACAGCTCTGGAAACACCATATATTTT. Amino acids: CASTPDSSGNTIYF.

V usage is TRBV2 and J usage is TRBJ2-5, with 14 positions matching TRBD2. The CDR3 extends over 19 amino acids. Germline V gives CDR1 SNHLY, CDR2 FYNNEI. Trimming removed 11 bases from V and 0 bases from J; junction bases left unmatched: 17. The CDR3 DNA reads TGTGCCGCCGGGGTCCCGACTAGCGGGAGGGCCAGGGACCAAGAGACCCAGTACTTC. Translated, it gives CAAGVPTSGRARDQETQYF. The whole variable domain, filled in from reference TRBV2 and TRBJ2-5, reads EPEVTQTPSHQVTQMGQEVILRCVPISNHLYFYWYRQILGQKVEFLVSFYNNEISEKSEIFDDQFSVERPDGSNFTLKIRSTKLEDSAMYFCAAGVPTSGRARDQETQYFGPGTRLLVL.

The gene calls are TRBV6-5 and TRBJ1-6; 8 bases fit TRBD1. The length of the CDR3 is 15 residues. From germline, CDR1 is MNHEY and CDR2 SVGAGI. Losses at the gene ends were 7 bases for V and 9 bases for J; bases not matched to a gene: 11. CDR3 DNA: TGTGCCAGCACCCGAGGACAGGGTGGGTCTTCACCCCTCCACTTT. Residues: CASTRGQGGSSPLHF.

The chain links TRBV6-2 or TRBV6-3 to TRBJ1-2; D is possibly TRBD1 (5 bases). Germline assignment: CDR1 MNHEY and CDR2 SVGEGT. The CDR3 length is 13 residues. V was pared by 2 bases and J by 6 bases, with 10 bases between. The DNA for the CDR3 is TGTGCCAGCAGTTACCCGGGGGTGGATGGCTACACCTTC. The encoded protein is CASSYPGVDGYTF.

This clone showed up just a few times. Here the CDR3 DNA reads TGTGCCATCAGTGAGTCGCGGGACTTATCCTACGAGCAGTACTTC. It specifies CAISESRDLSYEQYF. This chain connects TRBV10-3 to TRBJ2-7; D may be TRBD2 (6 bases). V was shortened by 0 bases and J by 1 base, with 10 bases between the two germline ends. CDR3 size: 15 residues. Germline-derived CDR1 and CDR2 are ENHRY and SYGVKD.

The chain carries TRBV7-3 and TRBJ2-1, with D tentatively TRBD2 (6 bases). V was clipped by 0 bases and J by 4 bases, with 10 bases between them. Germline values: CDR1 SGHTA, CDR2 FQGTGA. The CDR3 loop spans 15 amino acids. CDR3 region: CASSLTWGVYNEQFF. The CDR3 bases are TGTGCCAGCAGCTTAACGTGGGGGGTTTACAATGAGCAGTTCTTC.

The J gene is TRBJ2-5, the V gene TRBV7-3; the D is unclear. The CDR3 is 13 residues long. V lost 5 bases and J 4 bases, leaving 11 bases between the germline ends. Germline CDR1 SGHTA, CDR2 FQGTGA. The DNA for the CDR3 is TGTGCCAGCAGCGGTAGTCCCGCAGAGACCCAGTACTTC. Translating it yields CASSGSPAETQYF.

This chain joins TRBV30 and TRBJ1-2; the D is unclear. V gave up 2 bases and J gave up 4 bases, with 17 bases separating them. The germline gives CDR1 GTSNPN, CDR2 SVGIG (reference sequence). The CDR3 spans 15 residues. The CDR3 sequence: CAWSMGLRISYGYTF. The CDR3, as DNA: TGTGCCTGGAGTATGGGCCTTCGAATTTCCTATGGCTACACCTTC.

This CDR3 is CASSFLIFSQAGEQYF. In DNA, the CDR3 is TGTGCCAGCAGTTTTCTCATTTTCAGTCAGGCAGGCGAGCAGTACTTC. The chain combines TRBV28 with TRBJ2-7; D not certain. V shed 3 bases and J shed 6 bases, with 21 bases lying between them. The CDR3 sequence is 16 residues long. Germline CDR1 is MDHEN and CDR2 is SYDVKM.

This rearrangement joins TRBV5-5 to TRBJ2-5; 10 positions match TRBD1. Trimming at V came to 4 bases and at J to 5 bases, leaving 2 bases not matched to a gene. The germline CDR1 and CDR2 sequences are SGHKS and YYEKEE (reference sequence). This CDR3 is 13 amino acids long. DNA for the CDR3: TGTGCCAGCAGCAAGGACAGGGGGGAGACCCAGTACTTC. This translates into CASSKDRGETQYF. The entire variable domain, with the rest obtained from reference TRBV5-5 and TRBJ2-5, is as follows: DAGVTQSPTHLIKTRGQQVTLRCSPISGHKSVSWYQQVLGQGPQFIFQYYEKEERGRGNFPDRFSARQFPNYSSELNVNALLLGDSALYLCASSKDRGETQYFGPGTRLLVL.

J is TRBJ2-7 and V is TRBV6-6; 10 positions agree with TRBD2. The CDR3 is 17 amino acids. Germline CDR1 reads MNHNY; CDR2 reads SVGAGI (reference sequence). V was clipped by 5 bases and J by 6 bases; unmatched bases: 16. The DNA of the CDR3 is TGTGCCAGCAGTCCGATAGCGGGAGGAGTCCTAGGCCCCGAGCAGTACTTC. Residues: CASSPIAGGVLGPEQYF.

The genes are TRBV7-3 and TRBJ2-3; 8 bases map to TRBD2. J was trimmed by 2 bases and V by 5 bases; bases with no gene match: 6. This CDR3 has 15 residues. Germline V lookup: CDR1 SGHTA, CDR2 FQGTGA. The CDR3 DNA sequence: TGTGCCAGCAGCACTACTAGCGGCATCACAGATACGCAGTATTTT. This codes for CASSTTSGITDTQYF.

The chain employs TRBV29-1 and TRBJ2-7; TRBD1 agrees at 8 bases. The germline CDR1 and CDR2 sequences are SQVTM and ANQGSEA. The CDR3 contains 12 residues. This CDR3 reads CTATGVNYEQYF. As DNA, the CDR3 is TGCACAGCGACAGGGGTCAATTACGAGCAGTACTTC.

V is TRBV20-1 and J is TRBJ2-7, with 7 bases that match TRBD2. Trimming removed 7 bases from V and 6 bases from J; junction bases left unmatched: 6. The germline V gene encodes CDR1 DFQATT and CDR2 SNEGSKA (reference sequence). The CDR3 sequence is 11 residues long. The CDR3 here is CSVGGSPEQYF. CDR3 DNA sequence: TGCAGTGTAGGCGGGAGCCCCGAGCAGTACTTC.

The chain has TRBV19 and TRBJ1-2; D gene ambiguous. Germline CDR1 LNHDA, CDR2 SQIVND (reference sequence). Trimming shortened V by 9 bases and J by 6 bases, and 23 bases separated the two germline ends. This CDR3 has 15 amino acids. CDR3 protein: CASHLGGEPRNGYTF. In DNA, the CDR3 is TGTGCCAGCCACCTAGGCGGGGAGCCGAGAAATGGCTACACCTTC.

The J gene is TRBJ1-1, the V gene TRBV5-6; D not resolved. The CDR3 has 11 residues. Trimming took 4 bases from V and 2 from J, leaving 3 bases between them. Germline-derived CDR1 and CDR2 are SGHDT and YYEEEE. Here the CDR3 reads CASSLNTEAFF. CDR3 nucleotide sequence: TGTGCCAGCAGCCTAAACACTGAAGCTTTCTTT.

The chain employs TRBV28 and TRBJ1-6; 7 positions match TRBD1. Germline CDR1 and CDR2: MDHEN and SYDVKM. With V trimmed by 6 bases and J by 5 bases, 13 bases remained unmatched. The CDR3 loop spans 17 amino acids. CDR3 coding DNA: TGTGCCAGCAGACAAGGAAGGGGGCCTTGGAATAATTCACCCCTCCACTTT. This codes for CASRQGRGPWNNSPLHF.

The rearrangement links TRBV6-2 or TRBV6-3 to TRBJ2-2, with 13 bases identical to TRBD2. The length of the CDR3 is 18 residues. J gave up 5 bases and V 4 bases, and 10 bases lay outside the gene matches. CDR1 is MNHEY and CDR2 is SVGEGT in the germline V gene. CDR3 sequence: CASSSPGLAGDGTGELFF. As DNA, the CDR3 is TGTGCCAGCAGTTCCCCTGGACTAGCGGGAGATGGAACCGGGGAGCTGTTTTTT.

This clone appeared once. The rearrangement links TRBV19 to TRBJ1-2; the match to TRBD1 covers 10 bases. After removal of 5 bases from V and 8 bases from J, the junction contained 8 bases not matched to a gene. The CDR3 consists of 14 residues. The germline V gene encodes CDR1 LNHDA and CDR2 SQIVND (reference sequence). The CDR3 DNA sequence: TGTGCCAGTAGTGGACCGGGACAGGGGTTCGGCTACACCTTC. This translates into CASSGPGQGFGYTF.

The rearrangement links TRBV7-3 to TRBJ1-1; 9 nucleotides line up with TRBD1. The CDR3 runs 15 residues. Germline assignment: CDR1 SGHTA and CDR2 FQGTGA. V trimming: 5 bases; J trimming: 4 bases; junction bases outside the gene matches: 8. The CDR3: CASSITQGAITEAFF. The CDR3 region has the DNA TGTGCCAGCAGCATTACACAGGGGGCAATCACTGAAGCTTTCTTT.

CDR3 sequence: CATSSGGHGYTF. CDR3 bases: TGTGCCACCAGTTCAGGGGGCCATGGCTACACCTTC. The rearrangement joins TRBV24-1 to TRBJ1-2; 8 nucleotides match TRBD1. J gave up 6 bases and V 6 bases, and 2 bases lay outside the gene matches. Germline loops: CDR1 KGHDR, CDR2 SFDVKD. There are 12 residues in the CDR3.

V and J are TRBV6-5 and TRBJ2-7; no firm D call. CDR1 is MNHEY and CDR2 is SVGAGI in the germline V gene. The V gene lost 4 bases and the J gene lost 5 bases, with 15 bases spanning the gap. The CDR3 has 14 residues. Here the CDR3 reads CASSSAGFFHEQYF. The CDR3 DNA reads as TGTGCCAGCAGTTCCGCAGGCTTTTTCCACGAGCAGTACTTC.

The J gene is TRBJ1-5, the V gene TRBV5-5; D is perhaps TRBD1 (5 bases). There are 15 residues in the CDR3. V shed 0 bases and J shed 6 bases, with 13 bases lying between them. CDR1 and CDR2 (germline): SGHKS, YYEKEE (reference sequence). CDR3 nucleotides: TGTGCCAGCAGCTTGGAAGGGGTGGGGTTTCAGCCCCAGCATTTT. The encoded protein is CASSLEGVGFQPQHF.